Listed below are T cell receptor beta chains from one sample, sequenced in a study of blood T cell repertoires in COVID-19. Clones were read by immunoSEQ multiplex PCR, and TCRdb kept only the in-frame ones, dropping some. Here the sample spans 250,000 to 350,000 clones, 65% to 85% being singletons. Material: peripheral blood. These receptors came from a woman aged 45-59 years with acute or convalescent COVID-19. Both conserved end residues are part of each CDR3. The order of the fields is D gene, V gene, J gene, clone size, CDR3 DNA, CDR3 protein. A D gene is named only where the DNA matches it firmly. Not all rows give a size; the values are once, few, many and, for expanded clones, a class.

TRBD1	TRBV6-5	TRBJ1-4	-	TGTGCCAGCAGGAGGGACAGCTATAATGAAAAACTGTTTTTT	CASRRDSYNEKLFF
TRBD2	TRBV18	TRBJ2-7	-	TGTGCCAGCTCACCGACTAGCGGATTAAACGAGCAGTACTTC	CASSPTSGLNEQYF
-	TRBV6-5	TRBJ1-6	-	TGTGCCAGCAGTCTACAGGGCAGCTCACCCCTCCACTTT	CASSLQGSSPLHF
TRBD1	TRBV5-8	TRBJ2-5	-	TGTGCCAGCAGCCCACAGGGGGCGCTGGAGGAGACCCAGTACTTC	CASSPQGALEETQYF
-	TRBV6-5	TRBJ2-5	-	TGTGCCAGCAGTTACTTTCGGAGCCAAGAGACCCAGTACTTC	CASSYFRSQETQYF
TRBD1	TRBV14	TRBJ2-1	-	TGTGCCAGCAGCCGTATGACAGGGAACTACAATGAGCAGTTCTTC	CASSRMTGNYNEQFF
TRBD1	TRBV30	TRBJ1-2	-	TGTGCCTGGAGTCGGGACAGCTCGTCTTATGGCTACACCTTC	CAWSRDSSSYGYTF
-	TRBV3-1/TRBV3-2	TRBJ2-1	once	TGTGCCAGCAGCCAAGATGAAGACAGCTTGGAGCAGTTCTTC	CASSQDEDSLEQFF
TRBD1	TRBV5-5	TRBJ1-6	few	TGTGCCAGCAACCCCGACAGGGGGAATTCACCCCTCCACTTT	CASNPDRGNSPLHF
-	TRBV6-2/TRBV6-3	TRBJ2-7	once	TGTGCCAGCAGTTACATTAAGGGGTCAGGACACGAGCAGTACTTC	CASSYIKGSGHEQYF
TRBD1	TRBV10-1	TRBJ1-1	once	TGCGCCAGCAGTGAGACCGGACAGGGGGTCACTGAAGCTTTCTTT	CASSETGQGVTEAFF
TRBD2	TRBV7-9	TRBJ2-7	-	TGTGCCAGCAGAGGAGCGGGAGTCTACGAGCAGTACTTC	CASRGAGVYEQYF
-	TRBV30	TRBJ2-2	-	TGTGCCTGGACCTCGGGTACCCTTAGCACCGGGGAGCTGTTTTTT	CAWTSGTLSTGELFF
-	TRBV30	TRBJ2-2	few	TGTGCCTGGAGTCTTGGGGGCGTTGGCGGGGAGCTGTTTTTT	CAWSLGGVGGELFF
-	TRBV6-5	TRBJ2-2	-	TGTGCCAGCAGAAAGGGAGTCACCGGGGAGCTGTTTTTT	CASRKGVTGELFF
-	TRBV19	TRBJ1-6	-	TGTGCCAGTAGTCTAACCGTATTGACAGCCTATAATTCACCCCTCCACTTT	CASSLTVLTAYNSPLHF
TRBD2	TRBV6-5	TRBJ2-3	once	TGTGCCAGCAGCACCGGACTAGCGGGAGCAGATACGCAGTATTTT	CASSTGLAGADTQYF
TRBD1	TRBV18	TRBJ1-2	-	TGTGCCAGCTCAGGGGACAGGACTAACTATGGCTACACCTTC	CASSGDRTNYGYTF
TRBD1	TRBV7-9	TRBJ1-1	-	TGTGCCAGCAGCTTAACAGGGGATGTCACTGAAGCTTTCTTT	CASSLTGDVTEAFF
TRBD2	TRBV18	TRBJ2-7	-	TGTGCCAGCTCCTTAGCGGGAGGGCCGTACGAGCAGTACTTC	CASSLAGGPYEQYF
TRBD1	TRBV9	TRBJ1-3	-	TGTGCCAGCAGCGCGGGACAGGGTTTTACTGGAAACACCATATATTTT	CASSAGQGFTGNTIYF
TRBD1	TRBV19	TRBJ1-2	once	TGTGCCAGTAGCGAATCGGACAGGGGCAACTATGGCTACACCTTC	CASSESDRGNYGYTF
TRBD2	TRBV6-2/TRBV6-3	TRBJ2-5	few	TGTGCCAGCAGCCGGACTAGCGGGAGTGTTCACGTAGAGACCCAGTACTTC	CASSRTSGSVHVETQYF
TRBD1	TRBV7-9	TRBJ1-5	-	TGTGCCAGCAGCTTGCGGAGACAGGGGTCGAATCAGCCCCAGCATTTT	CASSLRRQGSNQPQHF
-	TRBV15	TRBJ2-1	-	TGTGCCACCAGCAGAGAACGCGCCTTGGAGCAGTTCTTC	CATSRERALEQFF
-	TRBV6-5	TRBJ1-5	-	TGTGCCAGCAGTCCGGCCAGGCGCAATCAGCCCCAGCATTTT	CASSPARRNQPQHF
TRBD2	TRBV9	TRBJ2-1	-	TGTGCCAGCAGCGTAGAACTAGCGGGAGCCGGGCAGTTCTTC	CASSVELAGAGQFF
TRBD1	TRBV3-1/TRBV3-2	TRBJ1-1	-	TGTGCCAGCAGCCGAGGACAGGGGGGAACTGAAGCTTTCTTT	CASSRGQGGTEAFF
TRBD1	TRBV4-3	TRBJ1-3	-	TGCGCCAGCAGCCAAACTTACAGGGGTTCTGGAAACACCATATATTTT	CASSQTYRGSGNTIYF
-	TRBV6-2/TRBV6-3	TRBJ2-1	-	TGTGCCAGCAGTGGCAGTTACAATGAGCAGTTCTTC	CASSGSYNEQFF
-	TRBV7-9	TRBJ1-2	once	TGTGCCAGCAGCTTACAGGGTCCAAGCTACACCTTC	CASSLQGPSYTF
-	TRBV29-1	TRBJ2-5	few	TGCAGCGTTGCCAGGGGCGTCTCCCAAGAGACCCAGTACTTC	CSVARGVSQETQYF
TRBD2	TRBV30	TRBJ2-7	-	TGTGCCTGGAGTGTACTAGCGGGAGGATACGAGCAGTACTTC	CAWSVLAGGYEQYF
TRBD1	TRBV7-9	TRBJ1-4	few	TGTGCCAGCAGCTTACAGTCCGGGACAGGGGGCACTAATGAAAAACTGTTTTTT	CASSLQSGTGGTNEKLFF
-	TRBV4-1	TRBJ2-1	-	TGCGCCAGCAGCCAGGACAAACCCCCTTACAATGAGCAGTTCTTC	CASSQDKPPYNEQFF
-	TRBV6-5	TRBJ1-3	-	TGTGCCAGCAGCCGTGACACAGTCTCTGGAAACACCATATATTTT	CASSRDTVSGNTIYF
-	TRBV4-1	TRBJ1-2	-	TGCGCCAGCAGCCAAGATCCTAATCTTCGGGTCTATGGCTACACCTTC	CASSQDPNLRVYGYTF
TRBD2	TRBV7-2	TRBJ2-3	-	TGTGCCAGCAGACTAGCGGGGGGCACAGATACGCAGTATTTT	CASRLAGGTDTQYF
TRBD1	TRBV2	TRBJ1-1	-	TGTGCCAGCCAGAGCCCCTACAGGGGCACTGAAGCTTTCTTT	CASQSPYRGTEAFF
TRBD1	TRBV2	TRBJ1-5	-	TGTGCCAGCAGTGGGCAGGGGGACCAGCCCCAGCATTTT	CASSGQGDQPQHF
TRBD1	TRBV5-1	TRBJ2-5	-	TGCGCCAGCAGCTCGGACAGGCCTCAAGAGACCCAGTACTTC	CASSSDRPQETQYF
-	TRBV7-3	TRBJ2-1	-	TGTGCCAGCAGCCTTTTAGCGCTTAGCTCCTACAATGAGCAGTTCTTC	CASSLLALSSYNEQFF
-	TRBV12-3/TRBV12-4	TRBJ1-5	few	TGTGCCAGCAGTTTACAGCGGGGACAGCCCCAGCATTTT	CASSLQRGQPQHF
TRBD1	TRBV3-1/TRBV3-2	TRBJ1-4	once	TGTGCCAGCAGCCCAGGGGGTCATGAAAAACTGTTTTTT	CASSPGGHEKLFF